Each of the 32 T cell receptor beta chains below was sequenced from the same sample in a study of cytomegalovirus exposure and HLA in healthy donors. 60 Vbeta and 13 Jbeta primers were used in PCR. Method: immunoSEQ multiplex PCR; TCRdb's copy keeps in-frame clones and lacks some. The table lists 210,000 or so clones, 85% to 90% of them singletons. Sequencing input: PBMCs. These TCRs come from a woman between 18 and 29 years old in good health and CMV-seronegative.

This chain links TRBV10-3 with TRBJ2-7; TRBD1 might be the D (5 bases). CDR3 size: 14 residues. Germline CDR1 and CDR2: ENHRY and SYGVKD. Trimming took 3 bases from V and 2 from J, leaving 11 bases between them. CDR3 bases: TGTGCCATCAGTGAAGGGTCAGGGCCCTACGAGCAGTACTTC. Its protein product is CAISEGSGPYEQYF.

The chain couples TRBV9 to TRBJ1-2, with D tentatively TRBD1 (5 bases). The CDR3 has 15 amino acids. The germline V gene has CDR1 SGDLS and CDR2 YYNGEE. Trimming pared 3 bases from V and 1 base from J, leaving 13 bases between. The chain's CDR3 is CASSGGGRVNYGYTF. The CDR3 DNA sequence: TGTGCCAGCAGCGGGGGGGGGAGGGTTAACTATGGCTACACCTTC.

The J gene is TRBJ2-7, the V gene TRBV9, with D perhaps matching TRBD2 (6 bases). This CDR3 has 15 residues. Trimming cost V 4 bases and J 7 bases, with 21 bases left between them. The germline gives CDR1 SGDLS, CDR2 YYNGEE. The CDR3, as DNA: TGTGCCAGCAGCTCGAGCCCGGGGGTGTCGGAAGAGCAGTACTTC. This sequence encodes CASSSSPGVSEEQYF. Drawing the rest from reference TRBV9 and TRBJ2-7, the complete variable domain is DSGVTQTPKHLITATGQRVTLRCSPRSGDLSVYWYQQSLDQGLQFLIQYYNGEERAKGNILERFSAQQFPDLHSELNLSSLELGDSALYFCASSSSPGVSEEQYFGPGTRLTVT.

The chain joins TRBV19 to TRBJ2-7; TRBD1 aligns across 10 bases. The CDR3 runs to 13 residues. V shed 10 bases, J shed 1 base, and the junction held 4 bases outside the gene matches. Germline V CDR1 and CDR2: LNHDA, SQIVND (reference sequence). The CDR3 loop is CATRQGASYEQYF. The CDR3 DNA reads as TGTGCCACAAGACAGGGGGCTTCCTACGAGCAGTACTTC.

This chain connects TRBV9 to TRBJ2-7; TRBD2 might be the D (6 bases). The CDR3 is 16 residues long. Germline CDR1 SGDLS, CDR2 YYNGEE. Trimming took off 2 bases at V and 0 bases at J, with 15 bases between the two ends. CDR3 coding DNA: TGTGCCAGCAGCGTTCTTCCTAGCGCGTCCTCCTACGAGCAGTACTTC. This sequence encodes CASSVLPSASSYEQYF.

The rearrangement joins TRBV4-1 to TRBJ1-4; 11 bases agree with TRBD1. CDR1 and CDR2 from the germline V gene are MGHRA and YSYEKL. The CDR3 consists of 16 residues. The junction had 7 bases not matched to a gene; V was cut back by 2 bases and J by 8 bases. Written as DNA, the CDR3 is TGCGCCAGCAGCCAAATTCCGGGACAGGGGGAAGAAAAACTGTTTTTT. Encoded protein: CASSQIPGQGEEKLFF.

The table lists this clone with a count of one. This rearrangement joins TRBV4-3 to TRBJ2-7; 7 bases align to TRBD1. Germline V gives CDR1 LGHNA, CDR2 YSLEER. The CDR3 runs 14 residues. V shed 0 bases, J shed 2 bases, and the junction held 1 base outside the gene matches. CDR3 residues: CASSQERGPYEQYF. The CDR3 bases are TGCGCCAGCAGCCAAGAAAGGGGGCCCTACGAGCAGTACTTC.

This chain joins TRBV10-3 and TRBJ1-5; D is unresolved. Germline assignment: CDR1 ENHRY and CDR2 SYGVKD. The V and J ends lost 6 bases and 6 bases respectively, with 9 bases between them. This CDR3 has 12 residues. CDR3 amino acids: CAISQALQPQHF. The DNA of the CDR3 is TGTGCCATCAGCCAGGCCCTTCAGCCCCAGCATTTT.

The CDR3 sequence: CASSHAVAVSGDEQFF. The CDR3 DNA reads TGTGCCAGCAGCCATGCGGTAGCGGTTTCCGGGGATGAGCAGTTCTTC. The chain has TRBV4-2 and TRBJ2-1; possibly TRBD2 for D (6 bases). Germline CDR1 is LGHNA and CDR2 is YNFKEQ. The CDR3 extends over 16 amino acids. Trimming left V 3 bases short and J 8 bases short, with 20 bases between.

This clone has a single count. The identical CDR3 is also encoded by other nucleotide sequences in the sample. V gene TRBV20-1 combines with J gene TRBJ2-5; D is uncertain. The CDR3 is made up of 11 amino acids. The V gene lost 6 bases and the J gene lost 2 bases, with 7 bases spanning the gap. The germline V gene has CDR1 DFQATT and CDR2 SNEGSKA (reference sequence). CDR3 in DNA: TGCAGTGCGACGCGGCAAGAGACCCAGTACTTC. As protein: CSATRQETQYF.

The V gene is TRBV5-4, the J gene TRBJ2-1, with D unresolved. CDR1 is SGHNT, CDR2 YYREEE, per germline (reference sequence). V was shortened by 1 base and J by 5 bases, with 7 bases between the two germline ends. The CDR3 has 13 amino acids. The CDR3 DNA is TGTGCCAGCAGCTTGTTTATCGACAATGAGCAGTTCTTC. As protein: CASSLFIDNEQFF.

The V call is TRBV4-1, the J call TRBJ2-1, with D unclear. Germline lookup yields CDR1 MGHRA and CDR2 YSYEKL. V was pared by 4 bases and J by 7 bases, with 14 bases between. The CDR3 length is 14 residues. The CDR3 reads CASSRGYLGNEQFF. The CDR3 nucleotides read TGCGCCAGCAGCCGAGGCTATCTTGGGAATGAGCAGTTCTTC.

The V call is TRBV7-8, the J call TRBJ2-3; 8 bases are a match to TRBD2. This CDR3 has 17 residues. Germline values: CDR1 SGHVS, CDR2 FQNEAQ. With 1 base clipped from V and 6 bases from J, the junction kept 12 bases outside the gene matches. The CDR3 sequence: CASSLDGGAVYTDTQYF. DNA for the CDR3: TGTGCCAGCAGCTTAGACGGGGGGGCGGTATATACGGATACGCAGTATTTT.

The V and J genes are TRBV10-3 and TRBJ1-5; possibly TRBD1 for D (6 bases). The germline V and J ends were trimmed by 8 bases and 4 bases, with 15 bases remaining between them. This CDR3 comprises 14 residues. Looked up from germline, CDR1 is ENHRY and CDR2 is SYGVKD. Here the CDR3 reads CAIGPGQINQPQHF. CDR3 in DNA: TGTGCCATCGGCCCGGGACAAATTAATCAGCCCCAGCATTTT.

The V gene is TRBV9, the J gene TRBJ2-1, with D possibly matching TRBD1 (7 bases). The V gene's germline CDR1 is SGDLS and CDR2 YYNGEE. This CDR3 region has 12 residues. V was cut by 4 bases and J by 14 bases, with 16 bases left in between. CDR3 protein: CASSSSGGPEFF. CDR3 nucleotide sequence: TGTGCCAGCAGCTCATCAGGGGGGCCTGAGTTCTTC. Looking up the rest from reference TRBV9 and TRBJ2-1 gives the full variable domain: DSGVTQTPKHLITATGQRVTLRCSPRSGDLSVYWYQQSLDQGLQFLIQYYNGEERAKGNILERFSAQQFPDLHSELNLSSLELGDSALYFCASSSSGGPEFFGPGTRLTVL.

This clone was counted a few times. The rearrangement links TRBV10-1 to TRBJ2-5, with unresolved D. V lost 6 bases and J 3 bases, leaving 11 bases between the germline ends. CDR1 and CDR2 (germline): WNHNN, SYGVQD (reference sequence). This CDR3 is 13 amino acids long. In DNA form, the CDR3 reads TGCGCCAGCAGCGCGAGCCTAAAAGAGACCCAGTACTTC. This translates into CASSASLKETQYF.

This clone was recorded once. This chain joins TRBV19 and TRBJ2-1; TRBD2 agrees at 8 bases. The length of the CDR3 is 14 residues. Germline loops: CDR1 LNHDA, CDR2 SQIVND (reference sequence). With V trimmed by 7 bases and J by 4 bases, 6 bases remained unmatched. The chain's CDR3 is CASNLAGIYNEQFF. The DNA of the CDR3 is TGTGCCAGTAACCTAGCGGGTATATACAATGAGCAGTTCTTC. Looking up the rest from reference TRBV19 and TRBJ2-1 gives the full variable domain: DGGITQSPKYLFRKEGQNVTLSCEQNLNHDAMYWYRQDPGQGLRLIYYSQIVNDFQKGDIAEGYSVSREKKESFPLTVTSAQKNPTAFYLCASNLAGIYNEQFFGPGTRLTVL.

Judged by abundance, this clone is medium-sized. The V and J genes are TRBV25-1 and TRBJ1-4; weak D call: TRBD1 (5 bases). Trimming pared 1 base from V and 3 bases from J, leaving 9 bases between. Germline values: CDR1 MGHDK, CDR2 SYGVNS. This CDR3 has 15 amino acids. The CDR3 region is CASSESGAPNEKLFF. The DNA of the CDR3 is TGTGCCAGCAGTGAATCTGGGGCCCCTAATGAAAAACTGTTTTTT.

The J gene is TRBJ2-2, the V gene TRBV18, with D tentatively TRBD2 (6 bases). Germline loops: CDR1 KGHSH, CDR2 LQKENI. CDR3 length equals 12 residues. With 6 bases removed from V and 5 bases from J, the gap between germline ends came to 7 bases. The CDR3 DNA reads TGTGCCAGCTCCCGGGGGACCGGGGAGCTGTTTTTT. Protein product: CASSRGTGELFF.

This clone was picked up a small number of times. The V gene is TRBV7-8, the J gene TRBJ2-3; 7 bases agree with TRBD2. The CDR3 totals 14 residues. CDR1 is SGHVS, CDR2 FQNEAQ, per germline. V was pared by 5 bases and J by 5 bases, with 7 bases of the junction left unmatched. In nucleotides, the CDR3 is TGTGCCAGCAGCAAACTAGCGTTATTAGATACGCAGTATTTT. Protein sequence: CASSKLALLDTQYF.

The chain employs TRBV19 and TRBJ2-1, with unresolved D. V shed 1 base and J shed 2 bases, with 9 bases lying between them. CDR1 LNHDA and CDR2 SQIVND come from the germline V gene (reference sequence). CDR3 size: 15 residues. CDR3 nucleotide sequence: TGTGCCAGTAGTATAGGGGCAGGAACCTACAATGAGCAGTTCTTC. Amino acids: CASSIGAGTYNEQFF.

This chain uses TRBV4-3 with TRBJ2-7; 9 nucleotides line up with TRBD1. Germline lookup yields CDR1 LGHNA and CDR2 YSLEER. CDR3 length equals 17 residues. V was pared by 0 bases and J by 1 base, with 7 bases of the junction left unmatched. CDR3 protein: CASSQEGWGTGSYEQYF. The CDR3, as DNA: TGCGCCAGCAGCCAAGAGGGTTGGGGGACAGGGTCCTACGAGCAGTACTTC.

The chain joins TRBV5-4 to TRBJ2-3, with 12 bases that match TRBD1. Germline CDR1 and CDR2: SGHNT and YYREEE (reference sequence). V shed 2 bases and J 4 bases; nucleotides not matched to a gene: 8. The CDR3 totals 17 residues. The CDR3 coding sequence is TGTGCCAGCAGCTTACGAGGTCGGGACAGGGGGCCAGATACGCAGTATTTT. Translated: CASSLRGRDRGPDTQYF.

This rearrangement joins TRBV5-4 to TRBJ2-3, with D perhaps TRBD2 (6 bases). The germline CDR1 and CDR2 sequences are SGHNT and YYREEE (reference sequence). V was clipped by 2 bases and J by 1 base, with 11 bases between them. The CDR3 has 15 amino acids. As DNA, the CDR3 is TGTGCCAGCAGCTTTCGGGCTAGCGGCACAGATACGCAGTATTTT. It codes for CASSFRASGTDTQYF.

This chain connects TRBV11-2 to TRBJ1-3; 10 bases agree with TRBD1. The CDR3 loop spans 16 amino acids. After removal of 5 bases from V and 0 bases from J, the junction contained 4 bases not matched to a gene. Germline CDR1 reads SGHAT; CDR2 reads FQNNGV. As DNA, the CDR3 is TGTGCCAGCAGCCCCCGGGACAGGGGCTCTGGAAACACCATATATTTT. Protein sequence: CASSPRDRGSGNTIYF.

A note on this clone: One end of the junction is discordant with germline, which a read error may explain. This chain uses TRBV19 with TRBJ1-2; D remains ambiguous. Germline-derived CDR1 and CDR2 are LNHDA and SQIVND (reference sequence). This CDR3 region has 16 residues. The CDR3 spells CASSLLRGKIDYGYTF. In DNA form, the CDR3 reads TGTGCCAGTAGCCTCCTCCGTGGTAAGATCGACTATGGCTACACCTTT.

The chain has TRBV14 and TRBJ2-3; TRBD2 might be the D (5 bases). There are 16 residues in the CDR3. CDR1 and CDR2 from the germline V gene are SGHDN and FVKESK. Trimming stripped 4 bases from V and 1 base from J, with 15 bases between. The CDR3 is CASSLWRSARTDTQYF. The CDR3, as DNA: TGTGCCAGCAGCCTATGGAGGAGCGCCCGCACAGATACGCAGTATTTT. The complete variable domain, with remaining parts taken from reference TRBV14 and TRBJ2-3, reads EAGVTQFPSHSVIEKGQTVTLRCDPISGHDNLYWYRRVMGKEIKFLLHFVKESKQDESGMPNNRFLAERTGGTYSTLKVQPAELEDSGVYFCASSLWRSARTDTQYFGPGTRLTVL.

J is TRBJ1-2 and V is TRBV18; 11 bases match TRBD1. CDR3 length equals 15 residues. CDR1 and CDR2 from the germline V gene are KGHSH and LQKENI. V was pared by 2 bases and J by 6 bases, with 5 bases of the junction left unmatched. The CDR3 loop reads CASSPMGQGVNGYTF. The CDR3 region has the DNA TGTGCCAGCTCACCAATGGGACAGGGGGTAAATGGCTACACCTTC. Combining the CDR3 with reference TRBV18 and TRBJ1-2 gives the whole variable domain NAGVMQNPRHLVRRRGQEARLRCSPMKGHSHVYWYRQLPEEGLKFMVYLQKENIIDESGMPKERFSAEFPKEGPSILRIQQVVRGDSAAYFCASSPMGQGVNGYTFGSGTRLTVV.

This chain connects TRBV18 to TRBJ1-4; D is unclear. The CDR3 extends over 16 amino acids. Between the trimmed V and J ends, which lost 1 base and 0 bases, there was a span of 9 bases. Per germline, CDR1 KGHSH and CDR2 LQKENI. The CDR3 sequence: CASSPRVYSTNEKLFF. The DNA for the CDR3 is TGTGCCAGCTCACCACGTGTCTATTCAACTAATGAAAAACTGTTTTTT.

A note on this clone: This specimen includes other DNA sequences encoding the same CDR3. The chain employs TRBV9 and TRBJ1-2, with TRBD1 identical over 7 bases. Germline CDR1 is SGDLS and CDR2 is YYNGEE. The CDR3 loop spans 15 amino acids. V trimming: 0 bases; J trimming: 5 bases; junction bases outside the gene matches: 7. The CDR3 reads CASSVGTGAPYGYTF. The CDR3 coding sequence is TGTGCCAGCAGCGTAGGTACAGGGGCCCCATATGGCTACACCTTC.

CDR3 nucleotides: TGTGCCAGCAGCGCCGCGCCCGGGACTAGCGTATGGGGGGCCAACGTCCTGACTTTC. The encoded protein is CASSAAPGTSVWGANVLTF. The chain couples TRBV9 to TRBJ2-6; 10 bases match TRBD2. Germline V gene data show CDR1 as SGDLS and CDR2 as YYNGEE. The V and J ends lost 3 bases and 4 bases, in that order; junction bases with no gene match: 13. CDR3 length equals 19 residues. The full variable domain, its missing parts supplied by reference TRBV9 and TRBJ2-6, is DSGVTQTPKHLITATGQRVTLRCSPRSGDLSVYWYQQSLDQGLQFLIQYYNGEERAKGNILERFSAQQFPDLHSELNLSSLELGDSALYFCASSAAPGTSVWGANVLTFGAGSRLTVL.

This rearrangement joins TRBV5-5 to TRBJ1-3; D call uncertain. The V end was cut by 4 bases, the J end by 4 bases, with 6 bases between. CDR1 and CDR2 (germline): SGHKS, YYEKEE (reference sequence). The CDR3 sequence is 12 residues long. In DNA form, the CDR3 reads TGTGCCAGCAGCCGCGAAGGAAACACCATATATTTT. Residues: CASSREGNTIYF.